This TCR beta chain was observed in a study of blood T cell repertoires in COVID-19. About the research overall: PBMCs, B-cell-depleted T cells, or T cells provided the cDNA or gDNA that made up the material.

Participants were aged 18 to 89 years, lived in about 26 US areas, and enrolled virtually. Each participant's cohort was designated according to participant-reported clinical history. Germline V CDR1 and CDR2: SGHRS, YFSETQ. The CDR3 covers 15 residues. V was shortened by 4 bases and J by 4 bases, with 17 bases between the two germline ends. Per the original data handling: Amplified reference gene primers provided the basis for estimating nucleated cell counts. Profiled with immunoSEQ multiplex PCR; TCRdb holds only in-frame clones, not every one. Clone size and the V and J calls come from that table; the DNA yielded D and trimming. This table holds fewer than 450,000 clones, roughly 91% found once.

The source material was PBMCs or T cells enriched from blood (not recorded which). This chain uses TRBV5-1 with TRBJ1-1, with D hard to call. This TCR derives from a man aged 18 to 30 who had recovered from COVID-19. The CDR3 bases are TGCGCCAGCAGCCCGTCGGGAAGGAGTCGCACTGAAGCTTTCTTT. This gives the protein CASSPSGRSRTEAFF.